The entry that follows covers one T cell receptor beta chain sequence. This sample is part of a study of OX40 agonist ivuxolimab in advanced cancers. About the research overall: Treatment of patients was with ivuxolimab, an agonistic anti-OX40 (CD134) antibody.

Sequencing was performed with immunoSEQ multiplex PCR; in TCRdb, only in-frame clones are kept and a portion is missing. The sample lists fewer than 90,000 clones, more than 85% occurring once. In germline, CDR1 is MGHRA, CDR2 YSYEKL. The CDR3 sequence is 16 residues long. Trimming shortened V by 0 bases and J by 0 bases, and 12 bases separated the two germline ends. This clonotype originated in an adult with an advanced solid tumor such as melanoma, head and neck, liver or kidney cancer. Specimen: CD4+ or CD8+ T cells sorted from blood, collected in a trial of the OX40 agonist ivuxolimab. This chain links TRBV4-1 with TRBJ2-7; D is uncertain. CDR3 sequence reads: CASSQDRTASSYEQYF. CDR3 in DNA: TGCGCCAGCAGCCAAGATCGAACAGCAAGCTCCTACGAGCAGTACTTC.